These T cell receptor beta chains were read from a single sample in a study of pediatric ulcerative colitis. Only in-frame clones appear in the TCRdb table, and some are missing; sequencing was by immunoSEQ multiplex PCR. The table lists tens of thousands of clones, more than 60% of them singletons. The sequenced sample consisted of blood. The receptors shown here come from a boy younger than 18 with moderate ulcerative colitis. The CDR3 runs from the conserved cysteine through the conserved F or W. The order of the fields is CDR3 length, D gene, clone size, J gene, V gene, CDR3 DNA, CDR3 protein. The D gene is left open where the match is weak. Some rows mark clone size as missing; the rest say once, few, many or name a class of expanded clone.

15	TRBD2	-	TRBJ2-2	TRBV19	TGTGCCAGTAGATTACTAGCGGGAGCGGGCGGGGAGCTGTTTTTT	CASRLLAGAGGELFF
13	-	-	TRBJ1-5	TRBV9	TGTGCCAGCAGCGCTCTCCCAAATCAGCCCCAGCATTTT	CASSALPNQPQHF
11	-	-	TRBJ2-5	TRBV20-1	TGCAGTGCTAGACTGGTTGAGACCCAGTACTTC	CSARLVETQYF
14	-	-	TRBJ1-2	TRBV11-2	TGTGCCAGCAGCTTAGAGGTGACAGCCTATGGCTACACCTTC	CASSLEVTAYGYTF
17	-	-	TRBJ1-2	TRBV7-9	TGTGCCAGCAGCTTAGCCTTGGTCACAGGCCCCTCTTACGGCTACACCTTC	CASSLALVTGPSYGYTF
11	-	few	TRBJ1-2	TRBV20-1	TGCAGTGCTAGTGGACATGGAGTCTACACCTTC	CSASGHGVYTF
15	-	-	TRBJ2-1	TRBV9	TGTGCCAGCAGCCCCACGGGGGATAGGTACAATGAGCAGTTCTTC	CASSPTGDRYNEQFF
15	-	once	TRBJ2-5	TRBV9	TGTGCCAGCAGCGTAGATCCAGGGGCACAAGAGACCCAGTACTTC	CASSVDPGAQETQYF
13	-	few	TRBJ1-4	TRBV4-2	TGTGCCAGCAGCCAAGTAGGGGGTGAAAAACTGTTTTTT	CASSQVGGEKLFF
14	-	few	TRBJ1-1	TRBV9	TGTGCCAGCAGCGCCAGGGACGCGGGCACTGAAGCTTTCTTT	CASSARDAGTEAFF
16	-	-	TRBJ2-1	TRBV27	TGTGCCAGCAGTTTGGGCAGTACGACCTCCTACAATGAGCAGTTCTTC	CASSLGSTTSYNEQFF
15	-	few	TRBJ2-7	TRBV6-4	TGTGCCAGCAGTGAAAGGGGGTCGGGGATCCACGAGCAGTACTTC	CASSERGSGIHEQYF
15	TRBD1	-	TRBJ1-1	TRBV19	TGTGCCAGTAGTGGTAGGACAGGGCCGGCCACTGAAGCTTTCTTT	CASSGRTGPATEAFF
13	-	-	TRBJ2-7	TRBV28	TGTGCCAGCAGTTGGACGGTTCCGGGCGAGCAGTACTTC	CASSWTVPGEQYF
17	TRBD2	-	TRBJ2-7	TRBV18	TGTGCCAGCTCACCCTCACGGGGACTAGCGGGTGTCTACGAGCAGTACTTC	CASSPSRGLAGVYEQYF
13	-	few	TRBJ1-1	TRBV7-9	TGTGCCACGGGAAGGCGGCATAACACTGAAGCTTTCTTT	CATGRRHNTEAFF
15	-	-	TRBJ1-5	TRBV28	TGTGCCAGCAGTTTCGGGGGGTATAGCAATCAGCCCCAGCATTTT	CASSFGGYSNQPQHF
12	-	-	TRBJ1-2	TRBV29-1	TGCAGCGCCCTGCGGCTGAACTATGGCTACACCTTC	CSALRLNYGYTF
14	-	-	TRBJ2-7	TRBV11-2	TGTGCCAGCAGCCCCTCCGGCCTAGTTTACGAGCAGTACTTC	CASSPSGLVYEQYF
12	-	-	TRBJ1-2	TRBV30	TGTGCCTGTACCTTCGGGGGTTATGGCTACACCTTC	CACTFGGYGYTF
15	-	-	TRBJ1-5	TRBV7-8	TGTGCCAGCAGCTTAGCACAAATTAGCAATCAGCCCCAGCATTTT	CASSLAQISNQPQHF
13	-	-	TRBJ1-2	TRBV5-1	TGCGCCAGCAGCTTTAGACAGGAAGATGGCTACACCTTC	CASSFRQEDGYTF
11	-	few	TRBJ1-1	TRBV29-1	TGCAGCGTTGCAGAGTACACTGAAGCTTTCTTT	CSVAEYTEAFF
15	TRBD1	once	TRBJ1-1	TRBV6-1	TGTGCCAGCAGTGACCGGACAGGGGTGAACACTGAAGCTTTCTTT	CASSDRTGVNTEAFF
15	-	-	TRBJ2-2	TRBV7-9	TGTGCCAGCAGCCGGACTACCCTGAGGACCGGGGAGCTGTTTTTT	CASSRTTLRTGELFF
14	TRBD1	few	TRBJ1-5	TRBV25-1	TGTGCCAGCAGTGCGACAGGGACGGATCAGCCCCAGCATTTT	CASSATGTDQPQHF
13	TRBD1	few	TRBJ2-2	TRBV2	TGTGCCAGCAGCGACAGGGTACCTGGGGAGCTGTTTTTT	CASSDRVPGELFF
15	-	few	TRBJ1-1	TRBV25-1	TGTGCCAGCCGGATACCAGGGGTGTTCAACACTGAAGCTTTCTTT	CASRIPGVFNTEAFF
14	-	-	TRBJ1-5	TRBV2	TGTGCCAGCAGTGGAACTTACCCCAATCAGCCCCAGCATTTT	CASSGTYPNQPQHF
16	TRBD1	few	TRBJ1-5	TRBV2	TGTGCCAGCACCAGAAAGGGGGCTTACCCCAATCAGCCCCAGCATTTT	CASTRKGAYPNQPQHF
13	-	-	TRBJ1-2	TRBV6-1	TGTGCCAGCAGTGAACAGGGAGGCTATGGCTACACCTTC	CASSEQGGYGYTF
16	TRBD1	once	TRBJ2-1	TRBV7-2	TGTGCCAGCAGCTTAGGGCAGGGGGCCTCCTACAATGAGCAGTTCTTC	CASSLGQGASYNEQFF
15	TRBD2	-	TRBJ2-5	TRBV5-8	TGTGCCAGCAGCCCGGGACTAGCGGGAAGAGAGACCCAGTACTTC	CASSPGLAGRETQYF
13	TRBD1	-	TRBJ1-2	TRBV11-2	TGTGCCAGCAGCCAGGCGACAGGGCAAGGCTACACCTTC	CASSQATGQGYTF
13	-	-	TRBJ2-7	TRBV10-2	TGCGCCAGCACCCGACACCCCACCTACGAGCAGTACTTC	CASTRHPTYEQYF
16	TRBD1	-	TRBJ1-3	TRBV7-9	TGTGCCAGCAGCCGACCGGGACAGGGCTCTGGAAACACCATATATTTT	CASSRPGQGSGNTIYF
15	-	once	TRBJ2-1	TRBV4-1	TGCGCCAGCAGCCAGCAGGGGCAGACGGACAATGAGCAGTTCTTC	CASSQQGQTDNEQFF
15	-	-	TRBJ1-4	TRBV4-1	TGCGCCAGCAGCCCCCAAAGGGAAACTAATGAAAAACTGTTTTTT	CASSPQRETNEKLFF
15	TRBD1	-	TRBJ2-6	TRBV9	TGTGCCAGCAGCGTAACAGGGGCTGGGGCCAACGTCCTGACTTTC	CASSVTGAGANVLTF
16	TRBD1	-	TRBJ1-1	TRBV9	TGTGCCAGCACCCCCCTCCCCGGGACAGGGGGCCCAGAAGCTTTCTTT	CASTPLPGTGGPEAFF